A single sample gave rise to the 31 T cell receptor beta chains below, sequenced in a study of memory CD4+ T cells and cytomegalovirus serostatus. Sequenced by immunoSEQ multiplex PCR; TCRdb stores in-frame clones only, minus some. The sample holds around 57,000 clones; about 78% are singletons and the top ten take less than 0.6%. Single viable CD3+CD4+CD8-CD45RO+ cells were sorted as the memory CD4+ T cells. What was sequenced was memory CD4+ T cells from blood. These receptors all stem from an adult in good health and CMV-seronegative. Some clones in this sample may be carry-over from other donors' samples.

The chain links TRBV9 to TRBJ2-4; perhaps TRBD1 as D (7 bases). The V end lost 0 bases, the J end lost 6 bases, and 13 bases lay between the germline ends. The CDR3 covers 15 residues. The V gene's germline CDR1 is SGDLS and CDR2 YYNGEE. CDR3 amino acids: CASSVGRQGGNIQYF. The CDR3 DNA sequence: TGTGCCAGCAGCGTAGGGCGACAGGGAGGAAACATTCAGTACTTC.

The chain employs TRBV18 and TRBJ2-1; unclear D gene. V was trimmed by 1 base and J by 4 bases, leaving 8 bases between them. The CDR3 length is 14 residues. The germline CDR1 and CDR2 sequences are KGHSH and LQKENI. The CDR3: CASSPQLAYNEQFF. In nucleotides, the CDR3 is TGTGCCAGCTCACCACAATTGGCGTACAATGAGCAGTTCTTC. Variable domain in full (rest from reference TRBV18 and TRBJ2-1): NAGVMQNPRHLVRRRGQEARLRCSPMKGHSHVYWYRQLPEEGLKFMVYLQKENIIDESGMPKERFSAEFPKEGPSILRIQQVVRGDSAAYFCASSPQLAYNEQFFGPGTRLTVL.

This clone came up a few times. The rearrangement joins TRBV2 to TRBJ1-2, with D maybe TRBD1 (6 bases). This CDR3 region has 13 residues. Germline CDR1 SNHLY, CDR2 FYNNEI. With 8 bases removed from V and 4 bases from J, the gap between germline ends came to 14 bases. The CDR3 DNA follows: TGTGCCAGCCGTCTAGGACAGACCTATGGCTACACCTTC. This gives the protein CASRLGQTYGYTF.

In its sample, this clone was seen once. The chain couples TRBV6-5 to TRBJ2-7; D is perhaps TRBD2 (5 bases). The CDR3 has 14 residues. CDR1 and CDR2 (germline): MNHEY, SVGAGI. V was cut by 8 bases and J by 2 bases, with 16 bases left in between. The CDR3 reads CASGPQRITYEQYF. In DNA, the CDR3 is TGTGCCAGCGGCCCACAGCGGATCACCTACGAGCAGTACTTC.

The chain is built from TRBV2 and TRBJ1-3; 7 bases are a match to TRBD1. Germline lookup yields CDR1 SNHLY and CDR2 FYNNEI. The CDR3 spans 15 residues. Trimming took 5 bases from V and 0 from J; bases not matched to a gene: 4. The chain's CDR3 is CASSSQGDSGNTIYF. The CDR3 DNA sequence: TGTGCCAGCAGTTCTCAGGGGGACTCTGGAAACACCATATATTTT.

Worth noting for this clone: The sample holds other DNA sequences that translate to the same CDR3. The CDR3 protein is CASSVGQAGTEAFF. CDR3 nucleotide sequence: TGTGCCAGCAGCGTGGGACAGGCGGGCACTGAAGCTTTCTTT. The chain uses TRBV9 and TRBJ1-1, with TRBD1 matching over 8 bases. The CDR3 has 14 amino acids. V lost 2 bases to trimming and J lost 4 bases; unmatched junction nucleotides: 4. Per the germline V gene, CDR1 is SGDLS and CDR2 is YYNGEE.

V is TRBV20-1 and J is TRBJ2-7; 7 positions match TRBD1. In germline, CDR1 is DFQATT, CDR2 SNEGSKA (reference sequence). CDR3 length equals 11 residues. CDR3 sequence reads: CTGQYRYEQYF. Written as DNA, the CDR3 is TGCACGGGACAGTACCGCTACGAGCAGTACTTC.

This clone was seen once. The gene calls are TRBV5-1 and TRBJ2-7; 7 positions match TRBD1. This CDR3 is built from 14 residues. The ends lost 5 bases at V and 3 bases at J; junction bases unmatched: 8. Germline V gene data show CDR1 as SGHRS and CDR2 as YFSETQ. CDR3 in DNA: TGCGCCAGCAGGGTGGGGGACAGACTCTACGAGCAGTACTTC. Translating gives CASRVGDRLYEQYF.

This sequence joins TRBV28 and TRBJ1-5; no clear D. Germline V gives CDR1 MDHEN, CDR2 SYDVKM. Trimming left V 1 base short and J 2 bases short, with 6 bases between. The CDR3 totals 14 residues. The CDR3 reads CASSLLSGNQPQHF. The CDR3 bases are TGTGCCAGCAGTTTATTGTCGGGCAATCAGCCCCAGCATTTT.

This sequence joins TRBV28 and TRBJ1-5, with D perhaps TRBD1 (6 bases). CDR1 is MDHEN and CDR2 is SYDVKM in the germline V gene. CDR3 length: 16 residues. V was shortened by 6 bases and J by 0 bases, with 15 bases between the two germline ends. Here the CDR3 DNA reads TGTGCCAGCAGACGGACAGATTTTTATAGCAATCAGCCCCAGCATTTT. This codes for CASRRTDFYSNQPQHF.

The DNA for the CDR3 is TGTGCCAGCACCTTAACAAGGAACACTGAAGCTTTCTTT. As protein: CASTLTRNTEAFF. The chain couples TRBV6-1 to TRBJ1-1; D call uncertain. V was clipped by 7 bases and J by 1 base, with 10 bases between them. This CDR3 is built from 13 residues. Germline lookup yields CDR1 MNHNS and CDR2 SASEGT.

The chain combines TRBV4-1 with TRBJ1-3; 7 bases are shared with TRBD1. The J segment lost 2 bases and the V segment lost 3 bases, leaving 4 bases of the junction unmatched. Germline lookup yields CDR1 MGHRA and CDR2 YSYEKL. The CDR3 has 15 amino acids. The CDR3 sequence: CASSQFGTAGNTIYF. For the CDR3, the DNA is TGCGCCAGCAGCCAGTTCGGGACAGCTGGAAACACCATATATTTT.

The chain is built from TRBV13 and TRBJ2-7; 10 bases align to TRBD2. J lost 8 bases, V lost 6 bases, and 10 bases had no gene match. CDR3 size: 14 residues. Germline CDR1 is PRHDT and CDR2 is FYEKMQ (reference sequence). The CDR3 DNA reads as TGTGCCAGCAGGCATAGCGGGAGGCATACGAAGCAGTACTTC. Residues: CASRHSGRHTKQYF. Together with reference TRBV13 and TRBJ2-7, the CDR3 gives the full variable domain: AAGVIQSPRHLIKEKRETATLKCYPIPRHDTVYWYQQGPGQDPQFLISFYEKMQSDKGSIPDRFSAQQFSDYHSELNMSSLELGDSALYFCASRHSGRHTKQYFGPGTRLTVT.

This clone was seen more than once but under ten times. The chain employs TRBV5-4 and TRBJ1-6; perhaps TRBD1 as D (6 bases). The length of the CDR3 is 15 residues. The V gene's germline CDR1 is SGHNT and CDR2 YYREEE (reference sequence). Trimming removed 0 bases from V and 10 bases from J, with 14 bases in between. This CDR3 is CASSLDGGLRSPLHF. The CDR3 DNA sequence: TGTGCCAGCAGCTTGGATGGGGGCTTGCGGTCACCCCTCCACTTT.

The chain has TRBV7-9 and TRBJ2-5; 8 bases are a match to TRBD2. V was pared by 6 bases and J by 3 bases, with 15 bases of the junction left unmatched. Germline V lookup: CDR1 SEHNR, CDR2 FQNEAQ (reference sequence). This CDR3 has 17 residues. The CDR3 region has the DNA TGTGCCAGCAGTCCAAGAGGGGGAGCGGGAGACAAAGAGACCCAGTACTTC. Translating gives CASSPRGGAGDKETQYF.

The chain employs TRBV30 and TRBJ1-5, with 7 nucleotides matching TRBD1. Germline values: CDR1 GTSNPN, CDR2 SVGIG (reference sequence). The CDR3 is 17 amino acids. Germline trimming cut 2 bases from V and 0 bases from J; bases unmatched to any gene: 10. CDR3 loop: CAWSWSRGTGSNQPQHF. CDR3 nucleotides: TGTGCCTGGAGTTGGTCCAGGGGGACCGGTAGCAATCAGCCCCAGCATTTT.

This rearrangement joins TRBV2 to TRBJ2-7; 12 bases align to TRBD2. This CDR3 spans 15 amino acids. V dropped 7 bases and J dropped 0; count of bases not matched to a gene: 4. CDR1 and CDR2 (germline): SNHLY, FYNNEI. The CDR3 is CASTATSGGSYEQYF. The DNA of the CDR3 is TGTGCCAGCACTGCGACTAGCGGGGGCTCCTACGAGCAGTACTTC.

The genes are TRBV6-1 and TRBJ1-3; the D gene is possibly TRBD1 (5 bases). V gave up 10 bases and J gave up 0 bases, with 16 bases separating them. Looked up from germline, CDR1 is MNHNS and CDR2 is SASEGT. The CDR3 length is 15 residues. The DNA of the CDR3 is TGTGCCACCCGGGGGGACGGTGGCTCTGGAAACACCATATATTTT. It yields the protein CATRGDGGSGNTIYF.

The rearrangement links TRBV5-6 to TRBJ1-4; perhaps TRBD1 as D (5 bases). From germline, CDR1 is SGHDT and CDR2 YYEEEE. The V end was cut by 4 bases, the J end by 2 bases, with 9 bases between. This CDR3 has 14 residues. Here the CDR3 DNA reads TGTGCCAGCAGCCTCAGACAGACTAATGAAAAACTGTTTTTT. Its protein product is CASSLRQTNEKLFF.

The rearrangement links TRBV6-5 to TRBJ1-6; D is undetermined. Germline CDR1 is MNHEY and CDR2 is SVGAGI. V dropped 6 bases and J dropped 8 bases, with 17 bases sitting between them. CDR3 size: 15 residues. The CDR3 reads CASSSYPGVDSPLHF. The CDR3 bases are TGTGCCAGCAGCTCCTACCCCGGGGTAGATTCACCCCTCCACTTT.

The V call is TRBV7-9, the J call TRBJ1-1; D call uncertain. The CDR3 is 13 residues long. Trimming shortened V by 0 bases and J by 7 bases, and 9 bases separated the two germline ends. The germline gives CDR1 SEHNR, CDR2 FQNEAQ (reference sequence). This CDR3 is CASSLATGREAFF. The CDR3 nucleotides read TGTGCCAGCAGCTTAGCCACGGGTCGTGAAGCTTTCTTT.

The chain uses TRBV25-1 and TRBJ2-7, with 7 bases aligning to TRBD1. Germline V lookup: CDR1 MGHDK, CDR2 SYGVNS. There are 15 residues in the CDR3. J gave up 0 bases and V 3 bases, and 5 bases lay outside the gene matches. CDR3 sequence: CASSDGNRGSYEQYF. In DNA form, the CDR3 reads TGTGCCAGCAGTGATGGAAACAGGGGCTCCTACGAGCAGTACTTC.

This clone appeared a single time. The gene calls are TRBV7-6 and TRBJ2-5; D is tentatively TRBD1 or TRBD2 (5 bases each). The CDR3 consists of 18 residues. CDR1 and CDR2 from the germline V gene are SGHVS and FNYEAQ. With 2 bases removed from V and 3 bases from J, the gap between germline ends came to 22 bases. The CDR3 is CASSLIWGPGTGKETQYF. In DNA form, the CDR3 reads TGTGCCAGCAGCTTAATCTGGGGTCCCGGGACGGGGAAAGAGACCCAGTACTTC.

The CDR3 reads CASSAGTLASITGELFF. The CDR3 DNA is TGTGCCAGCAGTGCCGGGACTCTCGCCTCTATCACCGGGGAGCTGTTTTTT. This chain connects TRBV9 to TRBJ2-2, with a weak D call TRBD2 (6 bases). Germline lookup yields CDR1 SGDLS and CDR2 YYNGEE. CDR3 length: 17 amino acids. The germline V and J ends were trimmed by 5 bases and 4 bases, with 21 bases remaining between them.

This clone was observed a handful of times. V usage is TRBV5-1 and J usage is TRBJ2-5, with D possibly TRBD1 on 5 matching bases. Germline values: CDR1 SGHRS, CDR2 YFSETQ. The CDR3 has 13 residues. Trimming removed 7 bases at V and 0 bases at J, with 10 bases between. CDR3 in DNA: TGCGCCAGCGGACATACGTACCAAGAGACCCAGTACTTC. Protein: CASGHTYQETQYF.

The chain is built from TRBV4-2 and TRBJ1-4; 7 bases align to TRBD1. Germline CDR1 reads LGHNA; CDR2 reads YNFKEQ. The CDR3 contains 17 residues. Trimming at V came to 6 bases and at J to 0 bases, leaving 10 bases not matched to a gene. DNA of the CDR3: TGTGCCAGCAGTCGATTGGGACAGACCGCAACTAATGAAAAACTGTTTTTT. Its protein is CASSRLGQTATNEKLFF.

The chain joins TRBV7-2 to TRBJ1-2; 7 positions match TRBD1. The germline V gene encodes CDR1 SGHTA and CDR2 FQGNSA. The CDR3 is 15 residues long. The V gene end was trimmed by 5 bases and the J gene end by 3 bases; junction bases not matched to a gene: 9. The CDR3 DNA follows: TGTGCCAGCAGCAGCTCGACAGGGTCGTACTATGGCTACACCTTC. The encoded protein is CASSSSTGSYYGYTF.

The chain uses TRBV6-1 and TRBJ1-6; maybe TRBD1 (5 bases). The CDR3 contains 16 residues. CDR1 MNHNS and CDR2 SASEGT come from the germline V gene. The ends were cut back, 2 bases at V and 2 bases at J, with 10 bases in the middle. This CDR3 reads CASSEWAGPYNSPLHF. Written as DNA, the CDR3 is TGTGCCAGCAGTGAATGGGCGGGGCCCTATAATTCACCCCTCCACTTT.

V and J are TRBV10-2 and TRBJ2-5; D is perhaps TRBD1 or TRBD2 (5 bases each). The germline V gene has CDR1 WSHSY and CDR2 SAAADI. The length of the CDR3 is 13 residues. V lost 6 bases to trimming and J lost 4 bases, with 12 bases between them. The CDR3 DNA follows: TGCGCCAGCAGACTGAGGGGCCGAGAGACCCAGTACTTC. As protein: CASRLRGRETQYF.

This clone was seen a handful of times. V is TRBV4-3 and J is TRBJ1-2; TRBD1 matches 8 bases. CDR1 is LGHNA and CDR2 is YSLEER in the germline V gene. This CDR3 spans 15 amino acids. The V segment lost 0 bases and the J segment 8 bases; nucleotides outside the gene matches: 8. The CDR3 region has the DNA TGCGCCAGCAGCCAAGATTTGGACAGGGAGGGGGGCTACACCTTC. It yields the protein CASSQDLDREGGYTF.

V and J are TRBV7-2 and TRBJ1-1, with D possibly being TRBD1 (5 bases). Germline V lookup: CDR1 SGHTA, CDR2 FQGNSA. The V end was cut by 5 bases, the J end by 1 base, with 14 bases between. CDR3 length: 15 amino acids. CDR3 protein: CASSKMGPRNTEAFF. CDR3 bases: TGTGCCAGCAGCAAAATGGGACCGCGGAACACTGAAGCTTTCTTT.